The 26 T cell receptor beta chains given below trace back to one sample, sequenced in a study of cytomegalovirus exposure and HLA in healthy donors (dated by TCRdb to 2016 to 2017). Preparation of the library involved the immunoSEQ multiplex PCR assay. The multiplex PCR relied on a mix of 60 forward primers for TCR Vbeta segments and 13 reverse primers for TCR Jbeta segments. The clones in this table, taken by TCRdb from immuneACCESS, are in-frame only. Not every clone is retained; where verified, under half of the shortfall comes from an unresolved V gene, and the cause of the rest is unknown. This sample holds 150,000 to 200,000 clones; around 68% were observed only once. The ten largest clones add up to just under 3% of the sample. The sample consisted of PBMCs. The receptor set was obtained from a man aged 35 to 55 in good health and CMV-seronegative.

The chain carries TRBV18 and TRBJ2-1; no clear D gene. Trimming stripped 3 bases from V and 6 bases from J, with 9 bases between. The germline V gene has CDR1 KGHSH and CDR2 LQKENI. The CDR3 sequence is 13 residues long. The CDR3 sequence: CASSPNAGNEQFF. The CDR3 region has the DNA TGTGCCAGCTCACCGAACGCAGGCAATGAGCAGTTCTTC.

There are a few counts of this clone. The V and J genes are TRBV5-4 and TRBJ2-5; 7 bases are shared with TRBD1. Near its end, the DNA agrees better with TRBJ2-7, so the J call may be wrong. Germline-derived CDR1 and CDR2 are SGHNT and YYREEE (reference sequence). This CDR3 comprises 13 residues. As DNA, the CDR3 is TGTGCCAGCAGCTTGGACAGGGGCCACGAGCAGTACTTC. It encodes CASSLDRGHEQYF.

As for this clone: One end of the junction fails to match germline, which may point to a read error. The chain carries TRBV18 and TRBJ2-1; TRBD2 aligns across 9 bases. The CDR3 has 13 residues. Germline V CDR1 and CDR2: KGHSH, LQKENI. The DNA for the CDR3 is TGTGCCAGCTCCTCTAGCGGGGTAAATGAGCGGTTCTTC. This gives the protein CASSSSGVNERFF.

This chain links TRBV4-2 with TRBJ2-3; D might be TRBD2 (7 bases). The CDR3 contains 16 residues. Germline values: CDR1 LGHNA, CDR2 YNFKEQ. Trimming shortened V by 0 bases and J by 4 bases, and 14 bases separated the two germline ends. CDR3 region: CASSQEGGSGADTQYF. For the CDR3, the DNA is TGTGCCAGCAGCCAAGAGGGGGGGTCAGGGGCAGATACGCAGTATTTT.

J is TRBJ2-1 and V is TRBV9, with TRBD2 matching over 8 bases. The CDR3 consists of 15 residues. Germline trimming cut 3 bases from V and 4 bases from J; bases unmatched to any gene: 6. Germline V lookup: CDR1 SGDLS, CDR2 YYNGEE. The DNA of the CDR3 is TGTGCCAGCAGCGCGCGGGGGGCGACTTACAATGAGCAGTTCTTC. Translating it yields CASSARGATYNEQFF.

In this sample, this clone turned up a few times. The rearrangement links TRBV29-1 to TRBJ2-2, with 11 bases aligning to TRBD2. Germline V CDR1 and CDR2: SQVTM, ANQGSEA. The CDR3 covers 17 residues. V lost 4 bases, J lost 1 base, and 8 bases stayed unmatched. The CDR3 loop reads CSVASGRSIQNTGELFF. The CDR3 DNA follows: TGCAGCGTTGCTAGCGGGAGGTCCATACAGAACACCGGGGAGCTGTTTTTT.

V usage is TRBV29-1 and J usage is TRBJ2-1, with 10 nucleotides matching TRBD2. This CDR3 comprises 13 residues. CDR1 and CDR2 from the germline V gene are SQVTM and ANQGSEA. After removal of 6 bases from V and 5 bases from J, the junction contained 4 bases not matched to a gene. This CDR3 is CSVGTSANNEQFF. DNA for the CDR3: TGCAGCGTAGGGACTAGCGCGAACAATGAGCAGTTCTTC.

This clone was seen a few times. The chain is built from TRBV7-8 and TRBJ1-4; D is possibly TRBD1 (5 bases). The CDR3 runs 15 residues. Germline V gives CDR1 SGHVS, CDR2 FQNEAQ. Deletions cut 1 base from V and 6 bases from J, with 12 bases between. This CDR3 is CASSLVAGMDEKLFF. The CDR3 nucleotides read TGTGCCAGCAGCTTAGTGGCAGGGATGGATGAAAAACTGTTTTTT. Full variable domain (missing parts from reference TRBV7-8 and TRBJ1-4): GAGVSQSPRYKVAKRGQDVALRCDPISGHVSLFWYQQALGQGPEFLTYFQNEAQLDKSGLPSDRFFAERPEGSVSTLKIQRTQQEDSAVYLCASSLVAGMDEKLFFGSGTQLSVL.

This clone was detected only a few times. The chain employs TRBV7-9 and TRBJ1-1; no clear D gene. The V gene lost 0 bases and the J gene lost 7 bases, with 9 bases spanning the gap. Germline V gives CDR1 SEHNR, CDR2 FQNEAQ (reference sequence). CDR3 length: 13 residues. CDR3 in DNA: TGTGCCAGCAGCTTAGCCGTGGGAGGTGAAGCTTTCTTT. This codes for CASSLAVGGEAFF.

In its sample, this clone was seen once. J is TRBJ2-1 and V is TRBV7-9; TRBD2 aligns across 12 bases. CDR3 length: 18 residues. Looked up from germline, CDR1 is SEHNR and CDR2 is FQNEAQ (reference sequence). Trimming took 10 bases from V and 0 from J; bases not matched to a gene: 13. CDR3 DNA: TGTGCCAACCGTAGACTAGCGGGAGAACTTGGCTCCTACAATGAGCAGTTCTTC. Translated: CANRRLAGELGSYNEQFF.

CDR3 DNA: TGTGCCAGCAGTTACTCGGGCCGGCAGGATGAAAAACTGTTTTTT. Translating gives CASSYSGRQDEKLFF. J is TRBJ1-4 and V is TRBV6-5; no reliable D call. Per germline, CDR1 MNHEY and CDR2 SVGAGI. V lost 0 bases and J 6 bases, leaving 11 bases between the germline ends. The CDR3 extends over 15 amino acids.

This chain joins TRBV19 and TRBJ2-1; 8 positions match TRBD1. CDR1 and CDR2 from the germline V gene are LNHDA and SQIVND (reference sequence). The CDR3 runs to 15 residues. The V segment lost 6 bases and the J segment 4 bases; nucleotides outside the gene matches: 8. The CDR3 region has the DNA TGTGCCAGTAGGGATGCACAGGGGGTATACAATGAGCAGTTCTTC. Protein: CASRDAQGVYNEQFF.

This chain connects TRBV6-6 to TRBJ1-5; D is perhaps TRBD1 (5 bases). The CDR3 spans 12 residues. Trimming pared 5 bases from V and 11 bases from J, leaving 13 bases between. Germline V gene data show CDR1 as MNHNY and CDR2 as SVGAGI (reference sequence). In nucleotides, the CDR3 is TGTGCCAGCAGTCCCTCGGGACTGGCCCAGCATTTT. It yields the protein CASSPSGLAQHF.

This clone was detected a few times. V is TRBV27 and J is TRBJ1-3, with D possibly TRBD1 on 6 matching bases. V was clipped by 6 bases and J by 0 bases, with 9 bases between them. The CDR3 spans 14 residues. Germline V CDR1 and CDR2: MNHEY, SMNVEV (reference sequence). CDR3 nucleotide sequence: TGTGCCAGCAGCTCAGGGGTCTCTGGAAACACCATATATTTT. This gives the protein CASSSGVSGNTIYF.

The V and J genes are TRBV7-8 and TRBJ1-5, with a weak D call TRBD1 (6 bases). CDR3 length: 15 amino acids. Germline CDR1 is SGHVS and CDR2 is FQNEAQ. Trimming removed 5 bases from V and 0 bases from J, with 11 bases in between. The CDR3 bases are TGTGCCAGCAGCAGGGACACTTATAGCAATCAGCCCCAGCATTTT. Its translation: CASSRDTYSNQPQHF.

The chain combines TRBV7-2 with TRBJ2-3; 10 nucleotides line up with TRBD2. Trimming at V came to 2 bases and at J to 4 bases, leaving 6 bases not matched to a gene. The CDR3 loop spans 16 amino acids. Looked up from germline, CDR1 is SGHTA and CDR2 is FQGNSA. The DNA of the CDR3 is TGTGCCAGCAGCTTACTAGCGGGAGCTTCCCCAGATACGCAGTATTTT. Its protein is CASSLLAGASPDTQYF.

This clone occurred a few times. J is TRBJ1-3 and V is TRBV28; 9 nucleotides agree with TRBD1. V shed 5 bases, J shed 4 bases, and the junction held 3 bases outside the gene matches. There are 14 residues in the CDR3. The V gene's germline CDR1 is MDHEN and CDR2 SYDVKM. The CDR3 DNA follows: TGTGCCAGCAGTCCGGACAGGGGAGGAAACACCATATATTTT. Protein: CASSPDRGGNTIYF.

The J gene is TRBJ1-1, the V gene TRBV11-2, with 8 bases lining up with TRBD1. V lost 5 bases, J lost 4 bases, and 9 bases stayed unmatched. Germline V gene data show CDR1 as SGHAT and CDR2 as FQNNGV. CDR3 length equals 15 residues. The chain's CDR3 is CASSPPTGEVTEAFF. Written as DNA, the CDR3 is TGTGCCAGCAGCCCCCCGACAGGGGAGGTCACTGAAGCTTTCTTT.

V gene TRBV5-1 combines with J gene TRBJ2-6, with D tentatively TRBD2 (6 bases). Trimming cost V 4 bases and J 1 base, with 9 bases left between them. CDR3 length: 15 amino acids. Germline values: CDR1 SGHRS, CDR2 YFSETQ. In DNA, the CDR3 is TGCGCCAGCAGCCTGGCGGGGTCTGGGGCCAACGTCCTGACTTTC. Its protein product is CASSLAGSGANVLTF. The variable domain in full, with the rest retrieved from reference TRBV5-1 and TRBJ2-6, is KAGVTQTPRYLIKTRGQQVTLSCSPISGHRSVSWYQQTPGQGLQFLFEYFSETQRNKGNFPGRFSGRQFSNSRSEMNVSTLELGDSALYLCASSLAGSGANVLTFGAGSRLTVL.

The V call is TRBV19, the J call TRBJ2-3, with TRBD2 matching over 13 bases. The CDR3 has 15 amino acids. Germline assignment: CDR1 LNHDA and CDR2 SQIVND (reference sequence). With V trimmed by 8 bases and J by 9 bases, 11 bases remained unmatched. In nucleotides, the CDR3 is TGTGCCAGTGACGAACTAGCGGGGGGGCCGGGCACGCAGTATTTT. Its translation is CASDELAGGPGTQYF.

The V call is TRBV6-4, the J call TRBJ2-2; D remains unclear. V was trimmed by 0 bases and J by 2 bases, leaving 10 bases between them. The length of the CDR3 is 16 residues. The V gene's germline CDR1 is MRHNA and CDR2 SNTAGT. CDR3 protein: CASSDSRRGNTGELFF. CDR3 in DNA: TGTGCCAGCAGTGACTCGCGGAGAGGAAACACCGGGGAGCTGTTTTTT.

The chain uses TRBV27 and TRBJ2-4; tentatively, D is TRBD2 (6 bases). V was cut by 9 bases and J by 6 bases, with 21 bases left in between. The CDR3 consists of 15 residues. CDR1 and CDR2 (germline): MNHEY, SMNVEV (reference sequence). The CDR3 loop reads CASSPGGGPLNIQYF. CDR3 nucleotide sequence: TGTGCCAGTTCACCCGGTGGAGGGCCCCTAAACATTCAGTACTTC.

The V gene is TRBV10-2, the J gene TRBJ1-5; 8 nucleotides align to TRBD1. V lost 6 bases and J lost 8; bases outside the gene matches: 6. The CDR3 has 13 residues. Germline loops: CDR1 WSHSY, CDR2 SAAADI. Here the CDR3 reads CASRLSTGEPQHF. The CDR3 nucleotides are TGCGCCAGCAGGCTCTCGACAGGGGAGCCCCAGCATTTT.

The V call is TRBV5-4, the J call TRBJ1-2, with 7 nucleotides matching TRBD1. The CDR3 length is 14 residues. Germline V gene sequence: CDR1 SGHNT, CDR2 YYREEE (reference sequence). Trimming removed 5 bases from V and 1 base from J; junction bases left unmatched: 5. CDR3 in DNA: TGTGCCAGCAGGAGGGGACAGCTTAACTATGGCTACACCTTC. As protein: CASRRGQLNYGYTF.

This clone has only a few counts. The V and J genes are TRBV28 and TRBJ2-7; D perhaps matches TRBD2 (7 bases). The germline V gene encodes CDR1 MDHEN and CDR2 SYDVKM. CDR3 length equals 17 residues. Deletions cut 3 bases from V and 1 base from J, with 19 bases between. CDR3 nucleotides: TGTGCCAGCAGTTTTTCAAGGTTTGCGGGGGCGTCCTACGAGCAGTACTTC. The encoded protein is CASSFSRFAGASYEQYF.

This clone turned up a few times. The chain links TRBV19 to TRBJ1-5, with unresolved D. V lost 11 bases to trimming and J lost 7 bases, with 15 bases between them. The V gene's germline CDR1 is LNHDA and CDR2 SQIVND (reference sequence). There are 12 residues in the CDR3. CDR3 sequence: CASNAERQPQHF. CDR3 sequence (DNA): TGTGCCTCAAACGCGGAGAGGCAGCCCCAGCATTTT.